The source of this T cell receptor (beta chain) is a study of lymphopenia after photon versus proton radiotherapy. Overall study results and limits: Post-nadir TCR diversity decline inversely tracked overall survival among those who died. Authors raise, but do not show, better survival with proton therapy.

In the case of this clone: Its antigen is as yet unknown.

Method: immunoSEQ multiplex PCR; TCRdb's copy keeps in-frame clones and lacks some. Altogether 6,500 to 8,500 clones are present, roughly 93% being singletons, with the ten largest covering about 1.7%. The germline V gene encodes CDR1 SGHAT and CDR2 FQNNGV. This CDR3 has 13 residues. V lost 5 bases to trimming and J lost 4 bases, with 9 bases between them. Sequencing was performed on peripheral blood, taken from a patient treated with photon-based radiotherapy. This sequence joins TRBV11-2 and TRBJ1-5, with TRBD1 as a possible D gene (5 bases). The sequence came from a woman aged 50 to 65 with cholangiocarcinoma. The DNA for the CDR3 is TGTGCCAGCAGCGGGACGGGGAATCAGCCCCAGCATTTT. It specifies CASSGTGNQPQHF.